Sequencing of this T cell receptor (beta chain) was carried out in a study of glioma-infiltrating T cells. As regards this clonotype: Its antigen is not identified. The junction departs from the called germline gene at one end, perhaps through a read error.

The CDR3 has 14 amino acids. Study-level points and caveats: Above-expected tissue-blood divergence occurred in all gliomas, most in low-grade ones. Tissue and blood shared very few CDR3 sequences.

TCR alpha and beta CDR3 regions were amplified from RNA using iRepertoire nested multiplex PCR. Input was about 95-400 ng of tissue mRNA or PBMC total RNA. TCRdb used MiXCR to reprocess the multiplex PCR reads, holding one entry per CDR3 protein. The table includes fewer than 200,000 distinct CDR3 sequences, 25% to 35% detected once. This TCR came from a human donor with low-grade glioma or glioblastoma, undergoing nonglioma brain surgery, or in good health (not recorded which). The chain couples TRBV12-3 or TRBV12-4 to TRBJ1-1; 9 bases fit TRBD1. Sequencing input: glioma tissue, nonneoplastic brain tissue, or PBMCs (not recorded which). This chain's CDR3 is CVSTKTGGDREAFF. DNA for the CDR3: TGTGTCAGCACCAAGACAGGGGGTGACAGAGAAGCTTTCTTT.